Listed here are 18 T cell receptor beta chains from one sample, sequenced in a study of T-cell memory formation after mild COVID-19. TCRdb reprocessed the 5' RACE reads with MiXCR, giving one entry per CDR3 protein. The data contain 95,000 to 120,000 distinct CDR3 sequences, 22% of them singletons. The source material was PBMCs or a T cell subset sorted from them (not recorded which). All receptors derive from a young man who had mild COVID-19 (a few samples of this study predate the infection). Cell type and time point are not known.

In its sample, this clonotype was seen a few times. The gene calls are TRBV15 and TRBJ2-3, with D perhaps matching TRBD2 (6 bases). The germline V gene has CDR1 LNHNV and CDR2 YYDKDF (reference sequence). This CDR3 is built from 14 residues. Trimming took off 5 bases at V and 2 bases at J, with 11 bases between the two ends. This CDR3 reads CATSLRGFTDTQYF. Written as DNA, the CDR3 is TGTGCCACCAGCCTTCGGGGGTTCACAGATACGCAGTATTTT.

This chain joins TRBV4-1 and TRBJ2-2; TRBD1 matches at 10 bases. CDR1 and CDR2 from the germline V gene are MGHRA and YSYEKL. Unmatched junction bases numbered 4, after V lost 10 bases and J lost 5 bases. The CDR3 extends over 13 amino acids. The CDR3 here is CATGTGETGELFF. CDR3 DNA sequence: TGCGCCACAGGGACAGGGGAGACCGGGGAGCTGTTTTTT.

This clonotype was found a few times. This rearrangement joins TRBV6-6 to TRBJ2-1, with D possibly TRBD1 on 6 matching bases. Germline-derived CDR1 and CDR2 are MNHNY and SVGAGI (reference sequence). The CDR3 consists of 14 residues. Trimming pared 6 bases from V and 5 bases from J, leaving 14 bases between. The CDR3 loop is CASSTRGGNNEQFF. The CDR3 DNA sequence: TGTGCCAGCAGCACCAGGGGTGGGAACAATGAGCAGTTCTTC.

V usage is TRBV7-6 and J usage is TRBJ2-3, with 7 positions matching TRBD2. Germline CDR1 SGHVS, CDR2 FNYEAQ. The CDR3 is 15 amino acids. With 3 bases clipped from V and 2 bases from J, the junction kept 5 bases outside the gene matches. For the CDR3, the DNA is TGTGCCAGCAGCTTTGGGGGGGGAAACACAGATACGCAGTATTTT. It is translated as CASSFGGGNTDTQYF.

The count of this clonotype is one. The chain uses TRBV12-3 or TRBV12-4 and TRBJ2-7; TRBD1 matches 8 bases. The ends lost 1 base at V and 2 bases at J; junction bases unmatched: 4. The CDR3 sequence is 15 residues long. The CDR3 DNA reads TGTGCCAGCAGTTTAGGCCCAGGGGGCGCCTACGAGCAGTACTTC. This translates into CASSLGPGGAYEQYF.

The chain has TRBV27 and TRBJ2-5, with TRBD1 as a possible D gene (8 bases). Germline CDR1 and CDR2: MNHEY and SMNVEV (reference sequence). The CDR3 runs to 14 residues. The V end lost 6 bases, the J end lost 6 bases, and 17 bases lay between the germline ends. The CDR3 DNA reads TGTGCCAGCAGACAGGGGGGGCGCAGGAAGACCCAGTACTTC. Its translation is CASRQGGRRKTQYF.

The chain employs TRBV4-2 and TRBJ2-5; perhaps TRBD2 as D (5 bases). V dropped 0 bases and J dropped 5 bases, with 10 bases sitting between them. The CDR3 length is 14 residues. CDR1 and CDR2 from the germline V gene are LGHNA and YNFKEQ. This CDR3 reads CASSQDSGLETQYF. In DNA form, the CDR3 reads TGTGCCAGCAGCCAAGATTCGGGGTTGGAGACCCAGTACTTC.

The chain uses TRBV6-2 or TRBV6-3 and TRBJ2-7; D is ambiguous. From germline, CDR1 is MNHEY and CDR2 SVGEGT. The length of the CDR3 is 14 residues. V was cut by 0 bases and J by 0 bases, with 6 bases left in between. CDR3 coding DNA: TGTGCCAGCAGTTACTCTCCGAGCTCCTACGAGCAGTACGTC. Translating it yields CASSYSPSSYEQYV.

The chain recombines TRBV7-2 with TRBJ2-3; TRBD2 aligns across 9 bases. The CDR3 runs to 15 residues. Trimming took 2 bases from V and 5 from J; bases not matched to a gene: 5. Germline V gene lookup returns CDR1 SGHTA and CDR2 FQGNSA. The CDR3, as DNA: TGTGCCAGCAGCTTAAAGCGGGGGGCGCTAGATACGCAGTATTTT. This sequence encodes CASSLKRGALDTQYF.

The rearrangement uses TRBV7-3 and TRBJ2-3; TRBD2 matches 7 bases. V was clipped by 5 bases and J by 1 base; unmatched bases: 12. This CDR3 contains 17 residues. CDR1 and CDR2 (germline): SGHTA, FQGTGA. CDR3: CASSAGGGGGGTDTQYF. The CDR3 nucleotides read TGTGCCAGCAGCGCTGGGGGAGGCGGGGGTGGCACAGATACGCAGTATTTT.

In its sample, this clonotype was seen a few times. V and J are TRBV7-8 and TRBJ2-1, with D perhaps matching TRBD1 or TRBD2 (5 bases each). This CDR3 is 13 amino acids long. V dropped 5 bases and J dropped 6 bases, with 11 bases sitting between them. Germline loops: CDR1 SGHVS, CDR2 FQNEAQ. The CDR3 nucleotides are TGTGCCAGCAGCGTAGGGACGGTCAATGAGCAGTTCTTC. It codes for CASSVGTVNEQFF. Variable domain in full (rest from reference TRBV7-8 and TRBJ2-1): GAGVSQSPRYKVAKRGQDVALRCDPISGHVSLFWYQQALGQGPEFLTYFQNEAQLDKSGLPSDRFFAERPEGSVSTLKIQRTQQEDSAVYLCASSVGTVNEQFFGPGTRLTVL.

V gene TRBV29-1 combines with J gene TRBJ1-1; 8 nucleotides match TRBD1. From germline, CDR1 is SQVTM and CDR2 ANQGSEA. CDR3 size: 12 residues. The V and J ends lost 7 bases and 5 bases, in that order; junction bases with no gene match: 6. CDR3 protein: CSGVDRETEAFF. In DNA form, the CDR3 reads TGCAGCGGAGTGGACAGGGAAACTGAAGCTTTCTTT.

This clonotype has more than one count but fewer than ten. CDR3 in amino acids: CSARDVQGGEKLFF. For the CDR3, the DNA is TGCAGTGCTAGAGATGTACAGGGGGGTGAAAAACTGTTTTTT. The J gene is TRBJ1-4, the V gene TRBV20-1, with TRBD1 matching 8 bases. Trimming cost V 0 bases and J 7 bases; bases outside gene matches: 4. CDR1 and CDR2 (germline): DFQATT, SNEGSKA (reference sequence). The CDR3 runs 14 residues.

This clonotype showed up just a few times. The chain's CDR3 is CASSQDTGIYEQYV. The CDR3 DNA is TGCGCCAGCAGCCAAGATACCGGGATCTACGAGCAGTACGTC. J is TRBJ2-7 and V is TRBV4-1, with TRBD2 as a possible D gene (5 bases). Germline V gives CDR1 MGHRA, CDR2 YSYEKL. This CDR3 comprises 14 residues. The ends were cut back, 0 bases at V and 3 bases at J, with 9 bases in the middle.

V and J are TRBV25-1 and TRBJ1-5, with D possibly TRBD1 on 6 matching bases. Germline values: CDR1 MGHDK, CDR2 SYGVNS. The ends were cut back, 5 bases at V and 5 bases at J, with 13 bases in the middle. The CDR3 has 14 residues. The CDR3, as DNA: TGTGCCAGCAGTTCAGGGGAAGGAGATCAGCCCCAGCATTTT. Protein product: CASSSGEGDQPQHF.

The sample holds a few counts of this clonotype. The gene calls are TRBV7-9 and TRBJ1-1; tentative D call: TRBD1 (6 bases). Deletions cut 6 bases from V and 3 bases from J, with 14 bases between. CDR1 SEHNR and CDR2 FQNEAQ come from the germline V gene (reference sequence). The CDR3 extends over 14 amino acids. The CDR3 DNA reads TGTGCCAGCAGTTGGCCGGGGGGCCACACTGAAGCTTTCTTT. Protein: CASSWPGGHTEAFF.

This clonotype was seen more than once but under ten times. This chain connects TRBV5-4 to TRBJ2-3, with D unresolved. Germline V gives CDR1 SGHNT, CDR2 YYREEE (reference sequence). The CDR3 is 17 amino acids. V was trimmed by 1 base and J by 4 bases, leaving 19 bases between them. CDR3 sequence (DNA): TGTGCCAGCAGCTTGAAAGGCAGGACGAGTTTTGCAGATACGCAGTATTTT. Its protein is CASSLKGRTSFADTQYF.

This sequence joins TRBV4-3 and TRBJ2-1; 8 positions agree with TRBD2. V dropped 1 base and J dropped 3; count of bases not matched to a gene: 2. The CDR3 extends over 15 amino acids. Germline CDR1 is LGHNA and CDR2 is YSLEER. The CDR3 DNA reads as TGCGCCAGCAGCCAAGGACTAGCGTACTACAATGAGCAGTTCTTC. It codes for CASSQGLAYYNEQFF.